A single sample is the source of the 21 T cell receptor beta chains below, sequenced in a study of cytomegalovirus exposure and HLA in healthy donors. With 60 Vbeta and 13 Jbeta primers, the PCR was carried out. Measured with immunoSEQ multiplex PCR; TCRdb has only the in-frame clones, and not every one. This sample has approximately 220,000 clones, with more than 80% found just once. Sequencing was carried out using PBMCs. The receptor source for this set is a man aged 25-45 years in good health and CMV-seronegative.

A few counts support this clone. V gene TRBV18 combines with J gene TRBJ1-1, with a weak D call TRBD1 (6 bases). The V gene's germline CDR1 is KGHSH and CDR2 LQKENI. CDR3 length equals 13 residues. Trimming pared 6 bases from V and 4 bases from J, leaving 12 bases between. The CDR3, as DNA: TGTGCCAGCTCGCTCCAGGGGATCACTGAAGCTTTCTTT. Translated, it gives CASSLQGITEAFF.

The rearrangement links TRBV4-1 to TRBJ2-3, with TRBD2 matching over 8 bases. The germline CDR1 and CDR2 sequences are MGHRA and YSYEKL. This CDR3 comprises 18 residues. With 0 bases clipped from V and 2 bases from J, the junction kept 10 bases outside the gene matches. The DNA of the CDR3 is TGCGCCAGCAGCCAAGAGGGCCCCCCAGCGGGGGACACAGATACGCAGTATTTT. It encodes CASSQEGPPAGDTDTQYF.

The rearrangement joins TRBV6-5 to TRBJ2-5; TRBD1 matches 8 bases. CDR1 MNHEY and CDR2 SVGAGI come from the germline V gene. The ends lost 6 bases at V and 0 bases at J; junction bases unmatched: 6. This CDR3 comprises 15 residues. This CDR3 reads CASSPGTGYQETQYF. The CDR3 DNA follows: TGTGCCAGCAGCCCCGGGACAGGCTACCAAGAGACCCAGTACTTC.

The chain uses TRBV28 and TRBJ2-5; 9 bases align to TRBD2. Germline values: CDR1 MDHEN, CDR2 SYDVKM. V lost 2 bases to trimming and J lost 4 bases; unmatched junction nucleotides: 2. The length of the CDR3 is 14 residues. CDR3 protein: CASSLAGGPETQYF. CDR3 coding DNA: TGTGCCAGCAGTTTAGCGGGGGGGCCAGAGACCCAGTACTTC.

V usage is TRBV9 and J usage is TRBJ2-7, with D possibly being TRBD2 (6 bases). This CDR3 comprises 14 residues. Trimming cost V 0 bases and J 4 bases, with 11 bases left between them. Germline lookup yields CDR1 SGDLS and CDR2 YYNGEE. CDR3 sequence: CASSVAQEGYEQYF. Here the CDR3 DNA reads TGTGCCAGCAGCGTAGCGCAGGAGGGATACGAGCAGTACTTC. The variable domain in full, completed from reference TRBV9 and TRBJ2-7, reads DSGVTQTPKHLITATGQRVTLRCSPRSGDLSVYWYQQSLDQGLQFLIQYYNGEERAKGNILERFSAQQFPDLHSELNLSSLELGDSALYFCASSVAQEGYEQYFGPGTRLTVT.

The gene calls are TRBV18 and TRBJ2-5, with D perhaps TRBD1 (6 bases). CDR3 length: 14 residues. V dropped 3 bases and J dropped 5 bases, with 13 bases sitting between them. The germline V gene encodes CDR1 KGHSH and CDR2 LQKENI. As DNA, the CDR3 is TGTGCCAGCTCACCCTCAAACGACAGGGAGACCCAGTACTTC. It yields the protein CASSPSNDRETQYF.

V and J are TRBV10-3 and TRBJ2-3, with TRBD2 identical over 7 bases. Germline CDR1 ENHRY, CDR2 SYGVKD. CDR3 length: 15 residues. The junction had 6 bases not matched to a gene; V was cut back by 4 bases and J by 2 bases. The CDR3 reads CAISAGTTSTDTQYF. DNA for the CDR3: TGTGCCATCAGTGCCGGGACTACCTCCACAGATACGCAGTATTTT.

This chain connects TRBV15 to TRBJ2-2; unclear D gene. This CDR3 comprises 14 residues. The germline V and J ends were trimmed by 0 bases and 7 bases, with 9 bases remaining between them. Germline V gene sequence: CDR1 LNHNV, CDR2 YYDKDF (reference sequence). The CDR3 region has the DNA TGTGCCACCAGCAGAGACCCACTCGTCGGGGAGCTGTTTTTT. It translates to CATSRDPLVGELFF.

This chain uses TRBV6-5 with TRBJ1-3; 7 bases align to TRBD1. The junction had 3 bases not matched to a gene; V was cut back by 4 bases and J by 0 bases. The germline V gene encodes CDR1 MNHEY and CDR2 SVGAGI. The CDR3 consists of 15 residues. The CDR3 region is CASSSDRFSGNTIYF. The CDR3 DNA reads as TGTGCCAGCAGTTCGGACAGGTTCTCTGGAAACACCATATATTTT.

The V call is TRBV10-1, the J call TRBJ2-1; a possible D gene is TRBD2 (6 bases). Germline CDR1 WNHNN, CDR2 SYGVQD (reference sequence). The CDR3 is made up of 12 amino acids. V was cut by 6 bases and J by 6 bases, with 9 bases left in between. CDR3 bases: TGCGCCAGCAGAACTAGCTCCAATGAGCAGTTCTTC. Encoded protein: CASRTSSNEQFF.

A note on this clone: In the same sample, other DNA sequences code for this CDR3. This chain joins TRBV5-1 and TRBJ2-1; the match to TRBD2 covers 7 bases. This CDR3 spans 15 amino acids. V lost 0 bases and J lost 4; bases outside the gene matches: 4. Germline CDR1 is SGHRS and CDR2 is YFSETQ. CDR3 amino acids: CASSLEASGYNEQFF. The CDR3 nucleotides read TGCGCCAGCAGCTTGGAGGCTAGCGGATACAATGAGCAGTTCTTC.

The rearrangement links TRBV11-2 to TRBJ1-1, with D possibly matching TRBD1 (5 bases). Looked up from germline, CDR1 is SGHAT and CDR2 is FQNNGV. CDR3 size: 14 residues. Trimming cost V 2 bases and J 7 bases, with 14 bases left between them. The CDR3: CASSLNLREDEAFF. For the CDR3, the DNA is TGTGCCAGCAGCTTAAATCTCAGGGAGGATGAAGCTTTCTTT.

The V gene is TRBV7-3, the J gene TRBJ2-3; TRBD1 matches 8 bases. J gave up 4 bases and V 5 bases, and 8 bases lay outside the gene matches. In germline, CDR1 is SGHTA, CDR2 FQGTGA. This CDR3 spans 15 amino acids. CDR3 residues: CASSTTGASADTQYF. The CDR3 DNA is TGTGCCAGCAGCACGACAGGGGCCTCCGCAGATACGCAGTATTTT.

The chain is built from TRBV5-6 and TRBJ1-4; tentative D call: TRBD1 (5 bases). CDR3 length: 13 residues. The V gene lost 1 base and the J gene lost 7 bases, with 8 bases spanning the gap. Looked up from germline, CDR1 is SGHDT and CDR2 is YYEEEE. CDR3: CASSLPTGEKLFF. DNA of the CDR3: TGTGCCAGCAGCTTGCCTACAGGTGAAAAACTGTTTTTT.

As concerns this clone: Other DNA sequences of this sample code for an identical CDR3. In DNA, the CDR3 is TGTGCCAGCAGTTACCGCCAGGGCACAGATACGCAGTATTTT. It codes for CASSYRQGTDTQYF. The rearrangement links TRBV6-5 to TRBJ2-3; no reliable D call. Between the trimmed V and J ends, which lost 2 bases and 1 base, there was a span of 7 bases. CDR3 length: 14 amino acids. In germline, CDR1 is MNHEY, CDR2 SVGAGI.

Concerning this clone itself: The sample has other DNA sequences that encode this CDR3 too. This chain joins TRBV28 and TRBJ2-7, with 7 nucleotides matching TRBD1. Germline CDR1 and CDR2: MDHEN and SYDVKM. J lost 6 bases, V lost 4 bases, and 3 bases had no gene match. The CDR3 is 12 amino acids. CDR3 bases: TGTGCCAGCAGTTCCTACAGGGGCGAGCAGTACTTC. This gives the protein CASSSYRGEQYF.

This chain connects TRBV7-9 to TRBJ2-7; D is perhaps TRBD1 (5 bases). Germline V gives CDR1 SEHNR, CDR2 FQNEAQ (reference sequence). This CDR3 comprises 13 residues. Trimming pared 3 bases from V and 2 bases from J, leaving 8 bases between. The CDR3 spells CASSFPGTYEQYF. For the CDR3, the DNA is TGTGCCAGCAGCTTCCCAGGGACCTACGAGCAGTACTTC.

The chain recombines TRBV28 with TRBJ1-2; D gene ambiguous. Trimming removed 4 bases at V and 7 bases at J, with 22 bases between. The length of the CDR3 is 16 residues. Germline V lookup: CDR1 MDHEN, CDR2 SYDVKM. CDR3 sequence: CASSSLGGRRSLGYTF. For the CDR3, the DNA is TGTGCCAGCAGTTCCCTGGGAGGCAGGCGCTCCCTTGGCTACACCTTC.

The chain combines TRBV28 with TRBJ2-1; possible D gene TRBD2, 5 bases. The CDR3 spans 13 residues. V was trimmed by 6 bases and J by 9 bases, leaving 15 bases between them. The germline V gene encodes CDR1 MDHEN and CDR2 SYDVKM. For the CDR3, the DNA is TGTGCCAGCAGCCGTGACTTTGGAGGTGAGCAGTTCTTC. The encoded protein is CASSRDFGGEQFF.

The chain couples TRBV12-1 to TRBJ1-5; TRBD1, the table's D call, lacks a check against the DNA. TRBV12-1 is a known pseudogene. The length of the CDR3 is 15 residues. In DNA, the CDR3 is TGTGCCAGCAGCTTTGCACCAGGTTTGGTTCAGCCCCAGCATTTT. Amino acid sequence: CASSFAPGLVQPQHF.

This clone occurred once. This sequence joins TRBV19 and TRBJ1-2; maybe TRBD1 (5 bases). This CDR3 comprises 14 residues. Germline V gene lookup returns CDR1 LNHDA and CDR2 SQIVND (reference sequence). V shed 6 bases and J shed 4 bases, with 15 bases lying between them. DNA for the CDR3: TGTGCCAGTAGATCCCCCGGACACAGCTATGGCTACACCTTC. Its protein product is CASRSPGHSYGYTF.